Below are 28 T cell receptor beta chains sequenced from a single sample in a study of blood T cell repertoires in COVID-19. The assay was immunoSEQ multiplex PCR, and TCRdb's table has in-frame clones only and misses some. Here the sample spans hundreds of thousands of clones, 80% to 90% being singletons. Sequencing used PBMCs or T cells enriched from blood (not recorded which). The receptor source for this set is a man between 18 and 29 years old who had recovered from COVID-19.

The chain has TRBV24-1 and TRBJ2-7; D may be TRBD2 (5 bases). This CDR3 contains 12 residues. Trimming removed 5 bases at V and 4 bases at J, with 8 bases between. Germline V CDR1 and CDR2: KGHDR, SFDVKD. The CDR3 protein is CATSGRGYEQYF. CDR3 DNA: TGTGCCACCAGTGGCCGGGGATACGAGCAGTACTTC.

The J gene is TRBJ1-4, the V gene TRBV6-5, with 9 bases that match TRBD1. Germline lookup yields CDR1 MNHEY and CDR2 SVGAGI. J lost 4 bases, V lost 5 bases, and 5 bases had no gene match. This CDR3 contains 15 residues. The CDR3 reads CASSLGQGLNEKLFF. CDR3 coding DNA: TGTGCCAGCAGTCTGGGACAGGGACTTAATGAAAAACTGTTTTTT.

The rearrangement uses TRBV7-3 and TRBJ2-2; TRBD1 might be the D (5 bases). Germline loops: CDR1 SGHTA, CDR2 FQGTGA. This CDR3 has 16 residues. The germline V and J ends were trimmed by 4 bases and 1 base, with 13 bases remaining between them. CDR3 DNA: TGTGCCAGCAGCTCTTATCAAGGGGTGAACACCGGGGAGCTGTTTTTT. It translates to CASSSYQGVNTGELFF.

The chain uses TRBV10-3 and TRBJ2-7, with 8 bases aligning to TRBD1. V shed 0 bases, J shed 2 bases, and the junction held 3 bases outside the gene matches. This CDR3 is built from 15 residues. Germline lookup yields CDR1 ENHRY and CDR2 SYGVKD. The CDR3 bases are TGTGCCATCAGTGAGTCTGGGACAGGTCCCTACGAGCAGTACTTC. Translating it yields CAISESGTGPYEQYF.

V usage is TRBV4-3 and J usage is TRBJ2-1; 8 nucleotides agree with TRBD2. V lost 1 base to trimming and J lost 4 bases; unmatched junction nucleotides: 9. Germline V gene sequence: CDR1 LGHNA, CDR2 YSLEER. CDR3 size: 17 residues. The CDR3 region has the DNA TGCGCCAGCAGCCAAGTAAGCGGGAGTGGCCTATACAATGAGCAGTTCTTC. Translation gives CASSQVSGSGLYNEQFF.

The chain's CDR3 is CASSWSSVNSPLHF. The CDR3 DNA is TGTGCCAGCAGCTGGTCCAGCGTTAATTCACCCCTCCACTTT. The chain employs TRBV6-2 or TRBV6-3 and TRBJ1-6, with D hard to call. The CDR3 is 14 amino acids. The V end was cut by 6 bases, the J end by 6 bases, with 12 bases between. In germline, CDR1 is MNHEY, CDR2 SVGEGT.

The chain joins TRBV6-4 to TRBJ2-3; D uncertain. Trimming removed 0 bases from V and 4 bases from J, with 8 bases in between. Germline V gene data show CDR1 as MRHNA and CDR2 as SNTAGT. This CDR3 has 14 residues. CDR3: CASSDSLRSDTQYF. The CDR3 region has the DNA TGTGCCAGCAGTGACTCGCTGCGGTCAGATACGCAGTATTTT.

This chain connects TRBV13 to TRBJ1-2; 8 nucleotides agree with TRBD1. V was pared by 7 bases and J by 2 bases, with 6 bases of the junction left unmatched. Looked up from germline, CDR1 is PRHDT and CDR2 is FYEKMQ (reference sequence). The CDR3 is made up of 14 amino acids. The DNA for the CDR3 is TGTGCCAGCACCCACAGGACAGGGAACTATGGCTACACCTTC. Protein sequence: CASTHRTGNYGYTF.

The rearrangement joins TRBV18 to TRBJ2-5, with 11 bases lining up with TRBD2. Per germline, CDR1 KGHSH and CDR2 LQKENI. The trim removed 3 bases at V and 3 bases at J, leaving 6 bases unmatched. The CDR3 is made up of 16 amino acids. CDR3 nucleotides: TGTGCCAGCTCACCCGGACTAGCGGGTCTTGAAGAGACCCAGTACTTC. Protein: CASSPGLAGLEETQYF.

The count of this clone is one. This chain links TRBV25-1 with TRBJ2-1; 8 positions match TRBD1. Trimming at V came to 3 bases and at J to 4 bases, leaving 8 bases not matched to a gene. CDR3 size: 16 residues. Germline V CDR1 and CDR2: MGHDK, SYGVNS. The CDR3 loop reads CASSDPGTGLYNEQFF. The CDR3 bases are TGTGCCAGCAGTGATCCCGGGACAGGACTTTACAATGAGCAGTTCTTC.

This chain joins TRBV28 and TRBJ2-7; D perhaps matches TRBD1 (6 bases). This CDR3 spans 18 amino acids. Per the germline V gene, CDR1 is MDHEN and CDR2 is SYDVKM. The V and J ends lost 4 bases and 1 base respectively, with 23 bases between them. CDR3 sequence reads: CASSSPPGQGHSSYEQYF. For the CDR3, the DNA is TGTGCCAGCAGTTCTCCCCCGGGGCAGGGGCATAGTTCCTACGAGCAGTACTTC.

This clone occurred once. V is TRBV29-1 and J is TRBJ2-7, with D maybe TRBD2 (7 bases). Germline CDR1 is SQVTM and CDR2 is ANQGSEA. Trimming cost V 6 bases and J 0 bases, with 15 bases left between them. The CDR3 is 14 residues long. CDR3 coding DNA: TGCAGCGTCCCCAAGGGGGGGAGCTCCTACGAGCAGTACTTC. Amino acid sequence: CSVPKGGSSYEQYF.

This clone has more than one count but fewer than ten. The chain employs TRBV27 and TRBJ1-5, with 7 bases aligning to TRBD1. V dropped 7 bases and J dropped 1; count of bases not matched to a gene: 19. Germline CDR1 and CDR2: MNHEY and SMNVEV (reference sequence). The CDR3 sequence is 19 residues long. The chain's CDR3 is CASIKRDGRGQLSNQPQHF. CDR3 nucleotides: TGTGCCAGCATTAAGCGCGACGGGCGGGGACAGCTAAGCAATCAGCCCCAGCATTTT.

The chain is built from TRBV5-4 and TRBJ2-4; 8 positions match TRBD1. CDR1 and CDR2 (germline): SGHNT, YYREEE (reference sequence). CDR3 length: 18 residues. Germline trimming cut 4 bases from V and 1 base from J; bases unmatched to any gene: 13. CDR3: CASSARTGLSVAKNIQYF. Written as DNA, the CDR3 is TGTGCCAGCAGCGCCCGGACAGGGTTAAGCGTTGCCAAAAACATTCAGTACTTC.

As DNA, the CDR3 is TGTGCCAGCAGCTCCACAGGGGAAAGCTCCTACAATGAGCAGTTCTTC. Translating it yields CASSSTGESSYNEQFF. V is TRBV13 and J is TRBJ2-1, with TRBD1 identical over 7 bases. Germline V lookup: CDR1 PRHDT, CDR2 FYEKMQ (reference sequence). The ends lost 4 bases at V and 0 bases at J; junction bases unmatched: 6. The CDR3 contains 16 residues.

The chain is built from TRBV7-3 and TRBJ2-1; 10 nucleotides agree with TRBD1. This CDR3 comprises 15 residues. The germline V gene has CDR1 SGHTA and CDR2 FQGTGA. The J segment lost 10 bases and the V segment lost 5 bases, leaving 11 bases of the junction unmatched. The CDR3 sequence: CASSIGTGASREQFF. The CDR3 bases are TGTGCCAGCAGCATTGGGACAGGGGCTTCTCGAGAGCAGTTCTTC.

This clone was recorded once. The chain couples TRBV19 to TRBJ2-3, with D uncertain. CDR1 and CDR2 (germline): LNHDA, SQIVND (reference sequence). CDR3 length equals 13 residues. V was cut by 5 bases and J by 3 bases, with 9 bases left in between. This CDR3 reads CASSLLSTDTQYF. DNA for the CDR3: TGTGCCAGTAGTCTATTATCGACAGATACGCAGTATTTT.

The chain recombines TRBV11-3 with TRBJ2-7; the D gene is possibly TRBD2 (6 bases). The germline V and J ends were trimmed by 3 bases and 2 bases, with 8 bases remaining between them. This CDR3 region has 13 residues. Germline CDR1 SGHNT, CDR2 YENEEA. The DNA for the CDR3 is TGTGCCAGCAGCTTCGGGGGAGCCTACGAGCAGTACTTC. It yields the protein CASSFGGAYEQYF.

The genes are TRBV23-1 and TRBJ2-3; 8 bases are a match to TRBD1. TRBV23-1 is an open reading frame, and its role is uncertain. This CDR3 comprises 15 residues. V was clipped by 2 bases and J by 2 bases; unmatched bases: 3. The CDR3 bases are TGCGCCAGCAGTCAAGGACAGGGCCACACAGATACGCAGTATTTT. As protein: CASSQGQGHTDTQYF.

DNA of the CDR3: TGCAGCGTTGCAAGGGGGCCAGGGATTGGGAACACTGAAGCTTTCTTT. It codes for CSVARGPGIGNTEAFF. The rearrangement links TRBV29-1 to TRBJ1-1; TRBD1 agrees at 7 bases. The germline CDR1 and CDR2 sequences are SQVTM and ANQGSEA. The CDR3 is made up of 16 amino acids. The V gene end was trimmed by 4 bases and the J gene end by 1 base; junction bases not matched to a gene: 12.

The chain uses TRBV7-2 and TRBJ2-7; 10 bases are a match to TRBD2. The germline gives CDR1 SGHTA, CDR2 FQGNSA. The CDR3 covers 13 residues. With V trimmed by 4 bases and J by 5 bases, 2 bases remained unmatched. The CDR3 sequence: CASSWTSGNEQYF. The CDR3, as DNA: TGTGCCAGCAGCTGGACTAGCGGTAACGAGCAGTACTTC. The full variable domain, rest sourced from reference TRBV7-2 and TRBJ2-7, is GAGVSQSPSNKVTEKGKDVELRCDPISGHTALYWYRQSLGQGLEFLIYFQGNSAPDKSGLPSDRFSAERTGGSVSTLTIQRTQQEDSAVYLCASSWTSGNEQYFGPGTRLTVT.

The chain joins TRBV4-3 to TRBJ2-3; D might be TRBD2 (6 bases). CDR1 LGHNA and CDR2 YSLEER come from the germline V gene. The CDR3 has 17 amino acids. Trimming left V 0 bases short and J 4 bases short, with 17 bases between. The CDR3 DNA reads TGCGCCAGCAGCCAAGATGGTGGGGGGAGTGGAGCAGATACGCAGTATTTT. Translated: CASSQDGGGSGADTQYF.

This clone was counted a single time. The gene calls are TRBV2 and TRBJ1-4; D is perhaps TRBD1 (5 bases). This CDR3 is 14 amino acids long. The germline V and J ends were trimmed by 6 bases and 3 bases, with 11 bases remaining between them. Germline lookup yields CDR1 SNHLY and CDR2 FYNNEI. The CDR3 here is CASRAGLSNEKLFF. CDR3 DNA sequence: TGTGCCAGCAGGGCAGGGCTTTCTAATGAAAAACTGTTTTTT.

This chain joins TRBV5-1 and TRBJ2-3, with 9 bases lining up with TRBD2. CDR1 SGHRS and CDR2 YFSETQ come from the germline V gene. The CDR3 is 17 residues long. V gave up 4 bases and J gave up 1 base; unmatched junction bases: 10. In DNA, the CDR3 is TGCGCCAGCAGCCGCAGCGGGAGGAGATTTGGCACAGATACGCAGTATTTT. This gives the protein CASSRSGRRFGTDTQYF.

The CDR3 protein is CASSPHSGGARTGELFF. The CDR3 coding sequence is TGTGCCAGCAGCCCCCATAGCGGGGGGGCTAGGACCGGGGAGCTGTTTTTT. The chain links TRBV7-3 to TRBJ2-2, with TRBD2 identical over 11 bases. CDR3 length equals 17 residues. CDR1 and CDR2 (germline): SGHTA, FQGTGA. Trimming removed 5 bases from V and 5 bases from J; junction bases left unmatched: 10.

This clone was seen just once. V is TRBV28 and J is TRBJ2-7, with 9 bases lining up with TRBD1. This CDR3 spans 16 amino acids. The germline V gene encodes CDR1 MDHEN and CDR2 SYDVKM. With 5 bases clipped from V and 2 bases from J, the junction kept 10 bases outside the gene matches. CDR3 residues: CASSTTNRDRAYEQYF. CDR3 nucleotides: TGTGCCAGCAGTACGACTAACCGGGACAGGGCCTACGAGCAGTACTTC.

This chain connects TRBV11-3 to TRBJ2-3; D ambiguous. The germline CDR1 and CDR2 sequences are SGHNT and YENEEA. Trimming removed 3 bases at V and 1 base at J, with 5 bases between. The CDR3 spans 13 residues. The CDR3 sequence: CASSLRRTDTQYF. The CDR3 region has the DNA TGTGCCAGCAGCTTGAGGCGCACAGATACGCAGTATTTT.

The rearrangement links TRBV2 to TRBJ1-5; no clear D gene. CDR3 size: 13 residues. The germline V and J ends were trimmed by 6 bases and 0 bases, with 6 bases remaining between them. Germline assignment: CDR1 SNHLY and CDR2 FYNNEI. CDR3 nucleotides: TGTGCCAGCAGGGCGGTTAGCAATCAGCCCCAGCATTTT. This sequence encodes CASRAVSNQPQHF.